These 22 T cell receptor beta chains share one sample of origin, sequenced in a study of T cells in Graves' hyperthyroidism and ophthalmopathy. TCR beta CDR3 regions were amplified from RNA. The TCR CDR3 first-round RT-PCR relied on the HTBI primer set. TCRdb re-analysed the multiplex PCR reads in MiXCR, keeping a single row per CDR3 protein. This sample carries about 520,000 distinct CDR3 sequences, 20% of them seen once, and the ten largest clones take approximately 26%. Sequenced sample: blood. Every receptor here comes from a man between 18 and 35 years old with Graves' hyperthyroidism.

This clonotype was counted many times. The J gene is TRBJ2-7, the V gene TRBV7-6, with a tentative D call TRBD1 (5 bases). The germline CDR1 and CDR2 sequences are SGHVS and FNYEAQ. The CDR3 spans 15 residues. Trimming took 0 bases from V and 2 from J, leaving 11 bases between them. The CDR3 sequence: CASSLAGQGPYEQYF. The CDR3 coding sequence is TGTGCCAGCAGCTTAGCGGGGCAGGGCCCCTACGAGCAGTACTTC.

This clonotype was seen repeatedly, ten times or more. V gene TRBV28 combines with J gene TRBJ1-2, with a possible D match to TRBD1 (5 bases). V was pared by 3 bases and J by 6 bases, with 14 bases between. Germline lookup yields CDR1 MDHEN and CDR2 SYDVKM. This CDR3 spans 14 amino acids. The CDR3 DNA follows: TGTGCCAGCAGTTTTCCAGGGTCAATCAATGGCTACACCTTC. The encoded protein is CASSFPGSINGYTF.

On this clonotype itself: This sequence may be a read error, since a much larger clone differs from it by one base. The chain uses TRBV7-2 and TRBJ1-1; 9 bases fit TRBD1. Germline V gene sequence: CDR1 SGHTA, CDR2 FQGNSA. CDR3 length equals 13 residues. The CDR3 DNA reads as TGTGCCAGCACCAGTGGGACAGGGACTGAAGCTTGCTTT. It specifies CASTSGTGTEACF.

The chain combines TRBV11-2 with TRBJ2-5; 7 nucleotides align to TRBD1. Losses at the gene ends were 4 bases for V and 1 base for J; bases not matched to a gene: 6. The CDR3 contains 15 residues. Germline-derived CDR1 and CDR2 are SGHAT and FQNNGV. This CDR3 is CASSSYRDSQETQYF. The CDR3 nucleotides are TGTGCCAGCAGCTCCTACCGGGACAGCCAAGAGACCCAGTACTTC.

This clonotype was counted only a few times. This may be a read error: a much more frequent sequence differs by one nucleotide. This sequence joins TRBV12-3 or TRBV12-4 and TRBJ1-1; no definite D call. Between the trimmed V and J ends, which lost 6 bases and 7 bases, there was a span of 12 bases. The CDR3 runs to 12 residues. CDR3 region: CASRIQSVEAFF. CDR3 DNA sequence: TGTGCCAGCAGGATACAGAGCGTTGAAGCTTTCTTT.

The rearrangement uses TRBV15 and TRBJ1-2, with 7 positions matching TRBD1. There are 16 residues in the CDR3. V was pared by 0 bases and J by 5 bases, with 9 bases of the junction left unmatched. Germline-derived CDR1 and CDR2 are LNHNV and YYDKDF (reference sequence). The CDR3 coding sequence is TGTGCCACCAGCAGAGATGTTGAAGGGACAGCTTATGGCTACACCTTC. This codes for CATSRDVEGTAYGYTF. Based on the CDR3 plus reference TRBV15 and TRBJ1-2, the full variable domain is DAMVIQNPRYQVTQFGKPVTLSCSQTLNHNVMYWYQQKSSQAPKLLFHYYDKDFNNEADTPDNFQSRRPNTSFCFLDIRSPGLGDTAMYLCATSRDVEGTAYGYTFGSGTRLTVV.

This clonotype was seen ten or more times. The chain joins TRBV28 to TRBJ2-7, with D possibly matching TRBD1 (6 bases). The CDR3 has 15 amino acids. The germline CDR1 and CDR2 sequences are MDHEN and SYDVKM. Trimming left V 6 bases short and J 3 bases short, with 18 bases between. CDR3 bases: TGTGCCAGCAGCGTGACAGGAAGTGTCCTCTACGAGCAGTACTTC. Residues: CASSVTGSVLYEQYF.

With respect to this clonotype: An end of the junction does not agree with germline; a read error may underlie this. V is TRBV5-6 and J is TRBJ2-6; 10 bases align to TRBD1. Germline lookup yields CDR1 SGHDT and CDR2 YYEEEE. CDR3 length equals 19 residues. The CDR3 sequence is CASSSAMDRGASGANALTF. The CDR3 DNA is TGTGCCAGCAGCAGTGCGATGGACAGGGGGGCCTCTGGGGCCAACGCCCTGACTTTC.

This clonotype was picked up a small number of times. This chain links TRBV12-3 or TRBV12-4 with TRBJ2-1; 10 nucleotides agree with TRBD2. CDR3 length: 16 residues. V shed 5 bases, J shed 5 bases, and the junction held 9 bases outside the gene matches. The CDR3 DNA sequence: TGTGCCAGCAGTCAAATAGCGGGGGGCTATAACAATGAGCAGTTCTTC. It encodes CASSQIAGGYNNEQFF.

This chain links TRBV10-2 with TRBJ1-6; a possible D gene is TRBD1 (6 bases). V lost 1 base to trimming and J lost 5 bases, with 9 bases between them. Germline V lookup: CDR1 WSHSY, CDR2 SAAADI. This CDR3 is built from 15 residues. This CDR3 reads CASSEFGQNNSPLHF. Here the CDR3 DNA reads TGCGCCAGCAGTGAGTTTGGACAGAATAATTCACCCCTCCACTTT.

This clonotype was picked up many times. V is TRBV5-1 and J is TRBJ2-7; 7 nucleotides agree with TRBD1. This CDR3 spans 15 amino acids. V shed 3 bases, J shed 0 bases, and the junction held 6 bases outside the gene matches. CDR1 and CDR2 from the germline V gene are SGHRS and YFSETQ. The CDR3 DNA reads as TGCGCCAGCAGCTGGTACACAGGGGCCTCCTACGAGCAGTACTTC. It encodes CASSWYTGASYEQYF.

This clonotype was detected ten times or more. V usage is TRBV2 and J usage is TRBJ2-4; D remains ambiguous. With 4 bases removed from V and 5 bases from J, the gap between germline ends came to 3 bases. The length of the CDR3 is 11 residues. Germline V gene sequence: CDR1 SNHLY, CDR2 FYNNEI. The CDR3 reads CASSGENIQYF. CDR3 sequence (DNA): TGTGCCAGCAGTGGGGAAAACATTCAGTACTTC.

The rearrangement joins TRBV12-3 or TRBV12-4 to TRBJ1-5, with no clear D. V shed 8 bases and J shed 3 bases, with 14 bases lying between them. The CDR3 totals 14 residues. CDR3 region: CASSFRLHNQPQHF. CDR3 nucleotides: TGTGCCAGCTCCTTTAGGTTACACAATCAGCCCCAGCATTTT.

The CDR3 DNA reads TGTGCCACCGGGGACAGGGCCCCTTTGCAGCCCCAGCATTTT. Translation: CATGDRAPLQPQHF. This chain joins TRBV15 and TRBJ1-5; TRBD1 aligns across 9 bases. The length of the CDR3 is 14 residues. CDR1 and CDR2 (germline): LNHNV, YYDKDF (reference sequence). The junction had 9 bases not matched to a gene; V was cut back by 8 bases and J by 7 bases.

This clonotype was observed at least ten times. The rearrangement joins TRBV4-1 to TRBJ1-1; TRBD1 aligns across 7 bases. Germline CDR1 and CDR2: MGHRA and YSYEKL. Trimming cost V 6 bases and J 0 bases; bases outside gene matches: 7. The CDR3 is made up of 15 amino acids. CDR3 coding DNA: TGCGCCAGCAGGGGAGGGGGCGGGATGAACACTGAAGCTTTCTTT. Its translation is CASRGGGGMNTEAFF.

Many counts were recorded for this clonotype. The CDR3 region has the DNA TGTGCCAGCAGCGCAGGGCCAGGAAACACCATATATTTT. Its protein product is CASSAGPGNTIYF. The rearrangement links TRBV28 to TRBJ1-3; maybe TRBD1 (5 bases). This CDR3 is built from 13 residues. Per germline, CDR1 MDHEN and CDR2 SYDVKM. V was trimmed by 6 bases and J by 4 bases, leaving 10 bases between them.

The chain couples TRBV2 to TRBJ2-7, with 7 bases identical to TRBD2. Germline V lookup: CDR1 SNHLY, CDR2 FYNNEI. The J segment lost 2 bases and the V segment lost 5 bases, leaving 6 bases of the junction unmatched. The CDR3 extends over 14 amino acids. CDR3 protein: CASSFGGFPYEQYF. The DNA of the CDR3 is TGTGCCAGCAGTTTCGGGGGGTTCCCCTACGAGCAGTACTTC.

This clonotype was seen repeatedly, ten times or more. The V call is TRBV6-1, the J call TRBJ1-1; the D gene is possibly TRBD1 (5 bases). The germline V gene has CDR1 MNHNS and CDR2 SASEGT. The CDR3 length is 15 residues. V was shortened by 9 bases and J by 3 bases, with 20 bases between the two germline ends. This CDR3 is CASEGPRVEDTEAFF. The CDR3 DNA follows: TGTGCCAGTGAGGGACCAAGGGTTGAGGACACTGAAGCTTTCTTT.

The chain employs TRBV10-3 and TRBJ2-2; a possible D gene is TRBD1 (6 bases). The CDR3 length is 13 residues. CDR1 and CDR2 from the germline V gene are ENHRY and SYGVKD. The V and J ends lost 6 bases and 6 bases respectively, with 11 bases between them. The CDR3 spells CAIRETGSGELFF. The CDR3 DNA reads TGTGCCATCAGGGAAACAGGGTCCGGGGAGCTGTTTTTT.

This clonotype was recorded at least ten times. One end of the junction varies from germline; a read error may be responsible. This chain uses TRBV2 with TRBJ1-1; weak D call: TRBD1 (5 bases). The germline V gene has CDR1 SNHLY and CDR2 FYNNEI. This CDR3 comprises 13 residues. CDR3 DNA sequence: TGTGCCATCAGTAGGACACCGAACACTGAAGCTTTCTTT. It yields the protein CAISRTPNTEAFF.

This clonotype was recorded at least ten times. The chain couples TRBV6-1 to TRBJ1-5; no reliable D call. The CDR3 sequence is 15 residues long. Germline lookup yields CDR1 MNHNS and CDR2 SASEGT. V dropped 3 bases and J dropped 7 bases, with 16 bases sitting between them. This CDR3 reads CASSDEALERQPQHF. The CDR3, as DNA: TGTGCCAGCAGTGACGAGGCCCTAGAGAGGCAGCCCCAGCATTTT.

This chain uses TRBV6-1 with TRBJ2-7; D is perhaps TRBD2 (5 bases). The V and J ends lost 0 bases and 3 bases respectively, with 12 bases between them. CDR1 is MNHNS, CDR2 SASEGT, per germline. The CDR3 is made up of 15 amino acids. CDR3 DNA sequence: TGTGCCAGCAGTGAAGCCGACGGGATGTACTACGAGCAGTACTTC. The encoded protein is CASSEADGMYYEQYF.